This TCR beta chain was recorded in a study of response to subunit inactivated influenza vaccine. Study conclusions and caveats: With each seasonal influenza vaccination, the authors suggested, few new T cells are recruited.

TCRdb re-derived calls from the RT-PCR reads in MiXCR, one entry per CDR3 protein. The table records hundreds of thousands of distinct CDR3 sequences, over 9.5% of them present only once. To note about this clonotype: The antigen remains unidentified.

The V end was cut by 2 bases, the J end by 1 base, with 17 bases between. This CDR3 has 17 residues. Germline loops: CDR1 SGHTA, CDR2 FQGNSA. This chain links TRBV7-2 with TRBJ1-1; D is unclear. The sequences come from PBMCs from blood, collected roughly 46 days after vaccination. The clonotype was recovered from a man aged 45-65 years who received an inactivated influenza vaccine. CDR3 sequence: CASSLMAGGGQNTEAFF. The DNA for the CDR3 is TGTGCCAGCAGCTTAATGGCAGGAGGTGGGCAGAACACTGAAGCTTTCTTT.